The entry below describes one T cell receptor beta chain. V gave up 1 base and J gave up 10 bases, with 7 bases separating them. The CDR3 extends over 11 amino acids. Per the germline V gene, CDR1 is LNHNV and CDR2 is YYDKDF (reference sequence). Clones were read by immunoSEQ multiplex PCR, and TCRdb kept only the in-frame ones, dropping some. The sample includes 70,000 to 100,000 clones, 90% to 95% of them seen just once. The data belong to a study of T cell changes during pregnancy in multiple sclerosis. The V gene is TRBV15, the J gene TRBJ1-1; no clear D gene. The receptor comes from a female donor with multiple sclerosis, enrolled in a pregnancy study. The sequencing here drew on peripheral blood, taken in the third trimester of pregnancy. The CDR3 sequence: CATSRVGGAFF. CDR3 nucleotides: TGTGCCACCAGCAGAGTCGGAGGAGCTTTCTTT. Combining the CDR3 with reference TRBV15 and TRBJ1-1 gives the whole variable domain DAMVIQNPRYQVTQFGKPVTLSCSQTLNHNVMYWYQQKSSQAPKLLFHYYDKDFNNEADTPDNFQSRRPNTSFCFLDIRSPGLGDTAMYLCATSRVGGAFFGQGTRLTVV.